This TCR beta chain emerged from a study of blood T cell repertoires in COVID-19. From germline, CDR1 is KGHDR and CDR2 SFDVKD. V lost 8 bases to trimming and J lost 4 bases, with 13 bases between them. This CDR3 spans 13 amino acids. Data came from immunoSEQ multiplex PCR; TCRdb stores just in-frame clones and leaves some out. This table holds about 26,000 clones, 85% to 90% found once. The TCR comes from a human donor in a cohort sampled during active COVID-19. The sample taken for sequencing was peripheral blood. The V and J genes are TRBV24-1 and TRBJ2-5; D might be TRBD2 (5 bases). Written as DNA, the CDR3 is TGTGCCACCAAGGCGGGCGGAAGAGAGACCCAGTACTTC. This gives the protein CATKAGGRETQYF.